The 3 T cell receptor beta chains in this list originate from one sample, sequenced in a study of technical replicates of blood from several donors. Generated by immunoSEQ multiplex PCR, the TCRdb table keeps only in-frame clones and is missing some. Of about 75,000 clones in the sample, around 97% were seen once. Sequencing was done on a sample of T cells isolated from PBMCs. These receptors were taken from a human donor in good health.

This clone was seen only once. The chain carries TRBV9 and TRBJ2-7; D may be TRBD2 (6 bases). V was clipped by 0 bases and J by 3 bases, with 10 bases between them. Germline V gene sequence: CDR1 SGDLS, CDR2 YYNGEE. This CDR3 spans 14 amino acids. The CDR3 loop reads CASSVGGALYEQYF. The CDR3 bases are TGTGCCAGCAGCGTAGGCGGGGCCCTCTACGAGCAGTACTTC.

The V and J genes are TRBV6-5 and TRBJ2-2; D possibly corresponds to TRBD1 (5 bases). This CDR3 is 15 amino acids long. V lost 2 bases to trimming and J lost 1 base, with 8 bases between them. Germline values: CDR1 MNHEY, CDR2 SVGAGI. The CDR3 region is CASSYTQGNTGELFF. The CDR3 DNA reads as TGTGCCAGCAGTTACACCCAGGGGAACACCGGGGAGCTGTTTTTT.

V gene TRBV4-1 combines with J gene TRBJ2-3; maybe TRBD2 (5 bases). Trimming took off 0 bases at V and 0 bases at J, with 13 bases between the two ends. In germline, CDR1 is MGHRA, CDR2 YSYEKL. This CDR3 comprises 17 residues. CDR3 DNA: TGCGCCAGCAGCCAAGATCTTGAGGGCAGTAGCACAGATACGCAGTATTTT. Translating it yields CASSQDLEGSSTDTQYF.